Listed below are T cell receptor beta chains from one sample, sequenced in a study of CD8+ T cells in alopecia areata. Sequenced by immunoSEQ multiplex PCR; TCRdb stores in-frame clones only, minus some. The sample lists about 74,000 clones, about 30% seen once, with 15% in the top ten. This sample comprised CD8+ T cells sorted from blood, obtained at week 4, from a patient treated with tofacitinib. These TCRs come from a human donor with alopecia areata. The CDR3 runs from the conserved cysteine through the conserved F or W. The order of the fields is D gene, clone size, J gene, V gene, CDR3 DNA, CDR3 protein. A D gene is named only where the DNA matches it firmly. Clone size appears in some rows only: once, few, many, or a class for an expanded clone.

>-|-|TRBJ2-7|TRBV30
TGTGCCTGGGGAATTGACAGTTCCTACGAGCAGTACTTC
CAWGIDSSYEQYF
>-|few|TRBJ2-5|TRBV28
TGTGCCAGCGGGTCCCCGAGGGTAGACGGGGAGACCCAGTACTTC
CASGSPRVDGETQYF
>TRBD1|-|TRBJ1-1|TRBV29-1
TGCAGCGCTAAACAGGGGATCACTGAAGCTTTCTTT
CSAKQGITEAFF
>-|-|TRBJ1-2|TRBV9
TGTGCCAGCAGCTCCGTGGACGTGGAGGGCTATGGCTACACCTTC
CASSSVDVEGYGYTF
>-|-|TRBJ2-7|TRBV18
-
CASSPVGPGEQYF
>-|-|TRBJ2-7|TRBV10-3
TGTGCTGTACGACCGGGACTCATGGGGGAGCAGTACTTC
CAVRPGLMGEQYF
>-|-|TRBJ1-3|TRBV5-6
TGTGCCAGCAGCTTCCAGTCCTGGTCAGGAAACACCATATATTTT
CASSFQSWSGNTIYF
>-|-|TRBJ2-7|TRBV29-1
TGCAGCGTTGAAGACGGGGGGCCGATCTACGAGCAGTACTTC
CSVEDGGPIYEQYF
>TRBD1|few|TRBJ2-7|TRBV7-2
TGTGCCAGCAGCTTAGGACAGGGTCACTACGAGCAGTACTTC
CASSLGQGHYEQYF
>-|once|TRBJ1-1|TRBV4-1
TGCGCCAGCAGCCAACTCCGTGGGAGCGCCACTGAAGCTTTCTTT
CASSQLRGSATEAFF
>-|-|TRBJ1-4|TRBV30
TGTGCCTGGTCGGACGGGATTATTGAGGGAAAACTGTTTTTT
CAWSDGIIEGKLFF
>-|few|TRBJ2-7|TRBV29-1
TGCAGCGTTGAAGAGGGCAGAAACTACGAGCAGTACTTC
CSVEEGRNYEQYF
>TRBD1|many|TRBJ2-1|TRBV7-9
TGTGCCAGCAGCAACCGGGACAGGGTCTACAATGAGCAGTTCTTC
CASSNRDRVYNEQFF
>TRBD1|-|TRBJ2-4|TRBV30
TGTGCCTGCTGGACAGGGGGGCCGTTGTACTTC
CACWTGGPLYF
>TRBD1|-|TRBJ2-4|TRBV23-1
TGCGCCAGCAGTCAAATTTGGGACAGCAAAAACATTCAGTACTTC
CASSQIWDSKNIQYF